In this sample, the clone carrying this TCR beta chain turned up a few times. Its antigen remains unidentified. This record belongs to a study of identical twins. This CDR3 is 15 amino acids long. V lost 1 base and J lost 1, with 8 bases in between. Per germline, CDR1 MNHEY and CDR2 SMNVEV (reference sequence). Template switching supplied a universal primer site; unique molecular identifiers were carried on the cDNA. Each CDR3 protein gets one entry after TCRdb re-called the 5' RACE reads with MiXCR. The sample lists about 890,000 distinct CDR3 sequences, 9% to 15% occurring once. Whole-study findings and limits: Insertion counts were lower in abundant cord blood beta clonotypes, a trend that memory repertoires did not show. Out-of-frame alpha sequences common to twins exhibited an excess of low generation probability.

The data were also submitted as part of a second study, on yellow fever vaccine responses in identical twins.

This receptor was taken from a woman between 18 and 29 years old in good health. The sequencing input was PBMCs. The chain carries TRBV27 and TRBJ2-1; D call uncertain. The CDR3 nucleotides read TGTGCCAGCAGTTTATTCAGGCCGTCCTACAATGAGCAGTTCTTC. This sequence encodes CASSLFRPSYNEQFF.